This T cell receptor (beta chain) was retrieved from a study of memory CD4+ T cells and cytomegalovirus serostatus. The table came from immunoSEQ multiplex PCR; TCRdb's copy has only in-frame clones and leaves some out. This table has over 65,000 clones, about 73% appearing once. V was pared by 3 bases and J by 8 bases, with 3 bases of the junction left unmatched. There are 13 residues in the CDR3. The germline V gene has CDR1 LGHNA and CDR2 YSLEER. Single viable CD3+CD4+CD8-CD45RO+ cells were sorted as the memory CD4+ T cells. Material: memory CD4+ T cells from blood. The rearrangement uses TRBV4-3 and TRBJ2-4; 8 bases align to TRBD2. This receptor was identified in an adult in good health and CMV-seropositive. CDR3 region: CASSQRGADIQYF. The CDR3, as DNA: TGCGCCAGCAGCCAGCGGGGGGCGGACATTCAGTACTTC.